What follows are 26 T cell receptor beta chains derived from one specimen sequenced in a study of human T cells and chemical hapten exposure. One entry per CDR3 protein results from TCRdb running MiXCR on the RACE reads. This table has 90,000 to 110,000 distinct CDR3 sequences, under 40% appearing once. Noted time point: patch test 3, about 24 weeks after DPC sensitization. Treatment reported: therapeutic diphenylcyclopropenone sensitization with weekly scalp DPC. Sequences were derived from whole blood, sampled in connection with sensitization to the hapten diphenylcyclopropenone (DPC). The receptors shown here come from a man in his forties with alopecia areata. Some clones in this sample may be carry-over from other donors' samples.

A few counts support this clonotype. V and J are TRBV28 and TRBJ1-2; 7 bases match TRBD1. The CDR3 contains 13 residues. CDR1 is MDHEN and CDR2 is SYDVKM in the germline V gene. V lost 3 bases to trimming and J lost 6 bases; unmatched junction nucleotides: 4. CDR3 amino acids: CASSFRQGDGYTF. CDR3 DNA sequence: TGTGCCAGCAGTTTCAGACAGGGCGATGGCTACACCTTC.

This clonotype has more than one count but fewer than ten. The V and J genes are TRBV7-2 and TRBJ2-5; D is possibly TRBD1 (5 bases). V was trimmed by 7 bases and J by 6 bases, leaving 18 bases between them. Germline CDR1 reads SGHTA; CDR2 reads FQGNSA. There are 14 residues in the CDR3. As DNA, the CDR3 is TGTGCCAGCACCTCAGGGCCCAGCGCGAAGACCCAGTACTTC. Translated: CASTSGPSAKTQYF.

This sequence joins TRBV25-1 and TRBJ1-6; D perhaps matches TRBD1 (5 bases). CDR1 and CDR2 (germline): MGHDK, SYGVNS. The V end was cut by 2 bases, the J end by 5 bases, with 10 bases between. This CDR3 has 15 residues. The CDR3 DNA follows: TGTGCCAGCAGTGAACAGGGAGGGGATAATTCACCCCTCCACTTT. The encoded protein is CASSEQGGDNSPLHF.

The chain combines TRBV29-1 with TRBJ2-1, with TRBD2 matching 11 bases. Per the germline V gene, CDR1 is SQVTM and CDR2 is ANQGSEA. Trimming cost V 4 bases and J 8 bases; bases outside gene matches: 7. This CDR3 is built from 14 residues. The CDR3 sequence is CSVVILAGVDEQFF. DNA for the CDR3: TGCAGCGTTGTCATACTAGCGGGAGTGGATGAGCAGTTCTTC.

This rearrangement joins TRBV12-3 or TRBV12-4 to TRBJ1-2, with D maybe TRBD1 (5 bases). CDR3 length: 12 amino acids. Trimming cost V 3 bases and J 7 bases, with 9 bases left between them. CDR3: CASSFAGSGYTF. The CDR3 bases are TGTGCCAGCAGTTTTGCAGGGTCTGGCTACACCTTC.

V gene TRBV18 combines with J gene TRBJ2-7; D is unresolved. Germline V lookup: CDR1 KGHSH, CDR2 LQKENI. The CDR3 totals 12 residues. Trimming stripped 6 bases from V and 0 bases from J, with 6 bases between. As DNA, the CDR3 is TGTGCCAGCTCGTCGAGCTCCTACGAGCAGTACGTC. Its translation: CASSSSSYEQYV.

The rearrangement joins TRBV28 to TRBJ2-7; TRBD2 aligns across 10 bases. The CDR3 length is 16 residues. Germline trimming cut 6 bases from V and 2 bases from J; bases unmatched to any gene: 10. From germline, CDR1 is MDHEN and CDR2 SYDVKM. The DNA of the CDR3 is TGTGCCAGCAGCTTGGGGACTAGCGCCATCACCTACGAGCAGTACTTC. Protein product: CASSLGTSAITYEQYF.

The chain combines TRBV15 with TRBJ2-6, with D perhaps assigned TRBD1 or TRBD2 (5 bases each). The CDR3 is made up of 16 amino acids. Germline CDR1 LNHNV, CDR2 YYDKDF (reference sequence). The V end lost 0 bases, the J end lost 4 bases, and 10 bases lay between the germline ends. The CDR3, as DNA: TGTGCCACCAGCAGAGATGTCGGGGCCGGGGCCAACGTCCTGACTTTC. Translation gives CATSRDVGAGANVLTF.

V usage is TRBV10-3 and J usage is TRBJ2-4; possible D gene TRBD2, 6 bases. The CDR3 contains 20 residues. Germline values: CDR1 ENHRY, CDR2 SYGVKD. Trimming left V 3 bases short and J 1 base short, with 25 bases between. The CDR3 DNA follows: TGTGCCATCAGTGATGACTATATAGGAGGGCAGCAGGGTGCCAAAAACATTCAGTACTTC. Its protein is CAISDDYIGGQQGAKNIQYF.

V gene TRBV7-2 combines with J gene TRBJ1-1, with D possibly TRBD1 on 5 matching bases. Germline CDR1 reads SGHTA; CDR2 reads FQGNSA. The V end lost 1 base, the J end lost 0 bases, and 12 bases lay between the germline ends. This CDR3 has 16 residues. The CDR3 DNA follows: TGTGCCAGCAGCTTAGGGGCGGCAGGGATGAACACTGAAGCTTTCTTT. Its protein is CASSLGAAGMNTEAFF.

This clonotype was recorded many times. V is TRBV12-3 or TRBV12-4 and J is TRBJ2-7, with TRBD2 matching 9 bases. Trimming cost V 4 bases and J 2 bases; bases outside gene matches: 6. CDR3 length equals 15 residues. The CDR3 sequence is CASSWGIAGAYEQYV. CDR3 nucleotides: TGTGCCAGCAGTTGGGGGATAGCGGGAGCCTACGAGCAGTACGTC.

This clonotype came up a few times. V is TRBV7-9 and J is TRBJ2-3, with TRBD2 identical over 7 bases. The V and J ends lost 1 base and 3 bases, in that order; junction bases with no gene match: 10. Germline assignment: CDR1 SEHNR and CDR2 FQNEAQ (reference sequence). The CDR3 sequence is 17 residues long. Here the CDR3 DNA reads TGTGCCAGCAGCTTAGGTGGGGGGGGTGGTGGAACAGATACGCAGTATTTT. Translated, it gives CASSLGGGGGGTDTQYF.

The gene calls are TRBV7-2 and TRBJ2-7; the match to TRBD2 covers 8 bases. CDR1 SGHTA and CDR2 FQGNSA come from the germline V gene. V was clipped by 5 bases and J by 7 bases; unmatched bases: 13. CDR3 size: 15 residues. Here the CDR3 reads CASSPPSGGPGEQYF. The CDR3 coding sequence is TGTGCCAGCAGCCCACCTTCGGGAGGGCCCGGTGAGCAGTACTTC.

This sequence joins TRBV3-1 and TRBJ2-3, with D possibly being TRBD2 (6 bases). Trimming stripped 1 base from V and 3 bases from J, with 8 bases between. The CDR3 sequence is 14 residues long. Germline CDR1 LGHDT, CDR2 YNNKEL (reference sequence). This CDR3 is CASSQAAGTDTQYF. The CDR3 nucleotides read TGTGCCAGCAGCCAAGCGGCGGGAACAGATACGCAGTATTTT.

This clonotype turned up a few times. This sequence joins TRBV6-1 and TRBJ2-7, with 7 bases matching TRBD1. The junction had 8 bases not matched to a gene; V was cut back by 4 bases and J by 5 bases. This CDR3 is 14 amino acids long. Germline V gene data show CDR1 as MNHNS and CDR2 as SASEGT. CDR3 DNA: TGTGCCAGCAGTGGTCGGGACAGTACTAACGAGCAGTACTTC. Amino acid sequence: CASSGRDSTNEQYF.

The chain joins TRBV20-1 to TRBJ2-1; 10 bases align to TRBD2. This CDR3 region has 18 residues. V shed 3 bases, J shed 0 bases, and the junction held 11 bases outside the gene matches. Germline assignment: CDR1 DFQATT and CDR2 SNEGSKA (reference sequence). The CDR3 bases are TGCAGTGCTAGGAGGACTAGCGGAGTAGGGAGCTCCTACAATGAGCAGTTCTTC. Amino acids: CSARRTSGVGSSYNEQFF.

The rearrangement joins TRBV27 to TRBJ2-3, with 8 bases lining up with TRBD1. From germline, CDR1 is MNHEY and CDR2 SMNVEV (reference sequence). The CDR3 has 15 residues. The V gene end was trimmed by 5 bases and the J gene end by 6 bases; junction bases not matched to a gene: 10. Here the CDR3 reads CASSLDRERYDTQYF. In DNA form, the CDR3 reads TGTGCCAGCAGTCTGGACAGGGAACGATACGATACGCAGTATTTT.

This chain uses TRBV6-5 with TRBJ2-1, with 9 bases fitting TRBD1. V lost 0 bases, J lost 6 bases, and 9 bases stayed unmatched. The CDR3 has 17 residues. Germline lookup yields CDR1 MNHEY and CDR2 SVGAGI. The CDR3 region has the DNA TGTGCCAGCAGTTACTCGAGCTGGACAGGGGTCCGCAATGAGCAGTTCTTC. Its translation: CASSYSSWTGVRNEQFF.

The rearrangement uses TRBV19 and TRBJ2-1, with 7 positions matching TRBD2. Germline CDR1 reads LNHDA; CDR2 reads SQIVND (reference sequence). The trim removed 3 bases at V and 1 base at J, leaving 6 bases unmatched. The length of the CDR3 is 16 residues. CDR3 sequence reads: CASSIMSGNSYNEQFF. As DNA, the CDR3 is TGTGCCAGTAGTATTATGAGCGGGAATTCCTACAATGAGCAGTTCTTC.

The rearrangement uses TRBV12-3 or TRBV12-4 and TRBJ2-6; 7 nucleotides line up with TRBD2. With 5 bases clipped from V and 0 bases from J, the junction kept 10 bases outside the gene matches. The CDR3 sequence is 18 residues long. This CDR3 is CASSPAGGRISGANVLTF. The CDR3 nucleotides read TGTGCCAGCAGTCCCGCAGGCGGGAGAATCTCTGGGGCCAACGTCCTGACTTTC.

V gene TRBV4-2 combines with J gene TRBJ2-3, with TRBD1 matching over 8 bases. The CDR3 extends over 14 amino acids. The trim removed 3 bases at V and 4 bases at J, leaving 3 bases unmatched. Per germline, CDR1 LGHNA and CDR2 YNFKEQ. CDR3 loop: CASSQPDRADTQYF. The CDR3 nucleotides are TGTGCCAGCAGCCAGCCGGACAGGGCAGATACGCAGTATTTT.

The chain couples TRBV3-1 to TRBJ1-6, with 8 bases that match TRBD1. Germline CDR1 LGHDT, CDR2 YNNKEL (reference sequence). The CDR3 sequence is 15 residues long. With V trimmed by 1 base and J by 7 bases, 3 bases remained unmatched. The CDR3 spells CASSQGPGGNSPLHF. CDR3 nucleotides: TGTGCCAGCAGCCAAGGGCCAGGGGGCAATTCACCCCTCCACTTT.

The chain combines TRBV28 with TRBJ2-5, with TRBD1 matching over 12 bases. The V gene's germline CDR1 is MDHEN and CDR2 SYDVKM. The CDR3 is 15 residues long. Germline trimming cut 6 bases from V and 5 bases from J; bases unmatched to any gene: 7. The DNA of the CDR3 is TGTGCCAGCAGCACGTCGGGACAGGGGGCCGAGACCCAGTACTTC. Its protein product is CASSTSGQGAETQYF.

A few counts support this clonotype. This chain uses TRBV30 with TRBJ2-3; no definite D call. Germline V CDR1 and CDR2: GTSNPN, SVGIG (reference sequence). The CDR3 is made up of 13 amino acids. V was trimmed by 4 bases and J by 1 base, leaving 9 bases between them. The CDR3 protein is CAWKFVGTDTQYF. The CDR3 nucleotides read TGTGCCTGGAAATTCGTTGGCACAGATACGCAGTATTTT.

V usage is TRBV12-3 or TRBV12-4 and J usage is TRBJ1-5, with unresolved D. This CDR3 has 13 residues. The ends were cut back, 2 bases at V and 7 bases at J, with 9 bases in the middle. CDR3 in amino acids: CASSLSRGQPQHF. In DNA, the CDR3 is TGTGCCAGCAGTTTATCCCGTGGGCAGCCCCAGCATTTT.

Concerning this clonotype: Sequence at one end of the junction differs from germline and may be a read error. The V gene is TRBV12-3 or TRBV12-4, the J gene TRBJ1-1; maybe TRBD1 (6 bases). The CDR3 runs to 15 residues. This CDR3 is CASSPPGQLKTEAFF. DNA for the CDR3: TGTGCCAGCAGTCCCCCCGGACAGTTGAAAACTGAAGCTTTCTTT.